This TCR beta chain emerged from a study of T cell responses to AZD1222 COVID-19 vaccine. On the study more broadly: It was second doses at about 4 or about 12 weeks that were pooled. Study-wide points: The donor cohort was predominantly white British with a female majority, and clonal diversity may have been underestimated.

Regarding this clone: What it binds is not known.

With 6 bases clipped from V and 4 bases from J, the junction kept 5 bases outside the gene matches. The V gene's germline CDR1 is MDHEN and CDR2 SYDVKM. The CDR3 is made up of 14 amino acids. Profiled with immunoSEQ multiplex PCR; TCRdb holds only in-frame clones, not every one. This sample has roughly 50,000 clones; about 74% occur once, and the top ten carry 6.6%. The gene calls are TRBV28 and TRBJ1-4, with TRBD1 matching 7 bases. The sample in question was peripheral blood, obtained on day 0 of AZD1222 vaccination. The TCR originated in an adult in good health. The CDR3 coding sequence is TGTGCCAGCAGAATGCCAGGGGGTAATGAAAAACTGTTTTTT. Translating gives CASRMPGGNEKLFF.